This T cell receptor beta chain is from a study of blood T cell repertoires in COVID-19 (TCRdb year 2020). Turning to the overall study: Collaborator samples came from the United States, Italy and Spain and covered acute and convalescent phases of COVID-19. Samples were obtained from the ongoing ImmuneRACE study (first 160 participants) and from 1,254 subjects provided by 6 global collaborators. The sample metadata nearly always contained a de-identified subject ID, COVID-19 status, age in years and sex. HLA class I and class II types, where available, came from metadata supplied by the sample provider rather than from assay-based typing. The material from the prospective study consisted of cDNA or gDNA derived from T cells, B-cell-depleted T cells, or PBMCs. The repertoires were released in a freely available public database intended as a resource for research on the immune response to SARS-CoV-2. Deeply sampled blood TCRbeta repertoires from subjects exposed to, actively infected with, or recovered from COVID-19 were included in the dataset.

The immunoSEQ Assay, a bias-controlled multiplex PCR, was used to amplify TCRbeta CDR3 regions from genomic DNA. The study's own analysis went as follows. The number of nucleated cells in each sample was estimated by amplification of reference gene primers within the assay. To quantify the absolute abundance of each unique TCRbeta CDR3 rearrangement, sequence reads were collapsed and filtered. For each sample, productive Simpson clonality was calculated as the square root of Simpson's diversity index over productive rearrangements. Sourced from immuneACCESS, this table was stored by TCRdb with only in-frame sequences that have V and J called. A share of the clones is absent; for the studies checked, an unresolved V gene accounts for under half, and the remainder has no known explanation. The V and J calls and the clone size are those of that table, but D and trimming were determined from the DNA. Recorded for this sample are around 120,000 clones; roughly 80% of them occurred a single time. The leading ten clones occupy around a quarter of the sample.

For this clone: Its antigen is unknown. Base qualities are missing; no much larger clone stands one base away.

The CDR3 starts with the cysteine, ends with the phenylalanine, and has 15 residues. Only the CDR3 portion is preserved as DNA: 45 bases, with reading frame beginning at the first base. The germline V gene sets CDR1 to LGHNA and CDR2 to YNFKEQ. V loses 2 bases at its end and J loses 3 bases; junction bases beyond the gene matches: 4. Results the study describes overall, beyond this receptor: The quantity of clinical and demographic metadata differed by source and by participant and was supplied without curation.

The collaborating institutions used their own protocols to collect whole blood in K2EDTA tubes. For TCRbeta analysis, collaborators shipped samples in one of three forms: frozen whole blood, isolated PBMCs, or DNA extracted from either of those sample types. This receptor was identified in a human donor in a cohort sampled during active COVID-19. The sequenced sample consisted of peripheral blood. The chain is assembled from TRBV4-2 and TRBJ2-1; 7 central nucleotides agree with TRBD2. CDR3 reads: CASSQSLADYNEQFF. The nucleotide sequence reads TGTGCCAGCAGCCAAAGTCTAGCGGACTACAATGAGCAGTTCTTC.